These T cell receptor beta chains were read from a single sample in a study of blood T cell repertoires in COVID-19. The method was immunoSEQ multiplex PCR; TCRdb's version includes in-frame clones alone and lacks a portion of them. The sample lists around 130,000 clones; around 87% were seen once. Material for sequencing was peripheral blood. Receptors were obtained from a human donor in a cohort sampled during active COVID-19. Each CDR3 is given with its conserved first and last residue.

V gene: TRBV19
CDR3 protein: CASLDRGDTEAFF

V gene: TRBV27
CDR3 protein: CASSLGTSGTYNEQFF

V gene: TRBV6-1
CDR3 protein: CASSDKMNTEAFF

V gene: TRBV27
CDR3 protein: CASSGATNEKLFF

V gene: TRBV10-2
CDR3 protein: CASKNYLTDTQYF

V gene: TRBV11-2
CDR3 protein: CASSQARTGNTEAFF

V gene: TRBV7-8
CDR3 protein: CASSLEAFVSSYEQYF

V gene: TRBV28
CDR3 protein: CASSSASGGTDTQYF

V gene: TRBV28
CDR3 protein: CASSFQGARSTEAFF

V gene: TRBV28
CDR3 protein: CASSGGISPLHF

V gene: TRBV19
CDR3 protein: CASPRDRLAGYSCSYNEQFF

V gene: TRBV5-8
CDR3 protein: CASSRGATGNAFF

V gene: TRBV30
CDR3 protein: CAWSPFRGEKLFF

V gene: TRBV4-1
CDR3 protein: CASSQVSGSTDTQYF

V gene: TRBV28
CDR3 protein: CASSLGARLAGDTQYF

V gene: TRBV29-1
CDR3 protein: CSVDNLAGGIIETQYF

V gene: TRBV5-8
CDR3 protein: CASSQTGFSNQPQHF

V gene: TRBV3-1/TRBV3-2
CDR3 protein: CASSPGAGGYEQYF

V gene: TRBV5-1
CDR3 protein: CASRATGGHEQYF

V gene: TRBV5-1
CDR3 protein: CASSLAGTSGRTGELFF

V gene: TRBV6-5
CDR3 protein: CASSNPQGGSIGLFF

V gene: TRBV7-6
CDR3 protein: CASSSQAGASYEQYF

V gene: TRBV18
CDR3 protein: CASSPPQYNEQFF

V gene: TRBV7-2
CDR3 protein: CASSLGQAETQYF

V gene: TRBV7-8
CDR3 protein: CASSLRQGTPYEQYF

V gene: TRBV7-9
CDR3 protein: CASSSSWGGEADTQYF

V gene: TRBV30
CDR3 protein: CAWTRDSPEKLFF

V gene: TRBV5-8
CDR3 protein: CASSLVGTQYF

V gene: TRBV28
CDR3 protein: CASSLFVPGQGANYGYTF

V gene: TRBV5-6
CDR3 protein: CASSSLGGGQTQYF

V gene: TRBV30
CDR3 protein: CAWSGMRGRDTEAFF

V gene: TRBV3-1/TRBV3-2
CDR3 protein: CASSQLSTDTQYF

V gene: TRBV2
CDR3 protein: CASIPGHKMNTEAFF

V gene: TRBV28
CDR3 protein: CASSLYSGGLREQYF

V gene: TRBV7-3
CDR3 protein: CASRGGGHSNQPQHF

V gene: TRBV9
CDR3 protein: CASTPGGADTQYF

V gene: TRBV6-5
CDR3 protein: CASRAPSGRFDEQYF

V gene: TRBV28
CDR3 protein: CASSDDRWSSYEQYF

V gene: TRBV24-1
CDR3 protein: CATSDSPAGYNEQFF

V gene: TRBV5-1
CDR3 protein: CASSLGQENTIYF

V gene: TRBV27
CDR3 protein: CASSGGTSEYEQYF

V gene: TRBV11-3
CDR3 protein: CASSLGGTQFF

V gene: TRBV28
CDR3 protein: CASTTGLRGYEQYF

V gene: TRBV9
CDR3 protein: CASSLGTGAQYEQYF

V gene: TRBV5-6
CDR3 protein: CASSTSGAGYEQYF

V gene: TRBV18
CDR3 protein: CASSQISGLAGTGW

V gene: TRBV5-1
CDR3 protein: CASSLAGPSTDTQYF

V gene: TRBV3-1/TRBV3-2
CDR3 protein: CASSPRDRGHLSGNTIYF